The T cell receptor beta chain under discussion was sequenced for a study of cytomegalovirus exposure and HLA in healthy donors. Across the whole study: Researchers found that under 90% of 398 genotyped donors fell within the Caucasian-associated ancestry cluster.

PCR primers comprised 60 Vbeta and 13 Jbeta primers. Sequencing used immunoSEQ multiplex PCR; TCRdb keeps in-frame clones, though not all of them. The sample has over 150,000 clones, roughly 80% seen once. The CDR3 is 14 amino acids. The germline V gene encodes CDR1 SEHNR and CDR2 FQNEAQ (reference sequence). Trimming cost V 5 bases and J 8 bases, with 18 bases left between them. Study outcomes and limitations: A later analysis reportedly found fewer N-insertions in an Asian-associated ancestry cluster than the roughly 670-donor mean.

For this clone: What it binds is unknown.

What was sequenced was PBMCs. The genes are TRBV7-9 and TRBJ1-1, with a tentative D call TRBD1 (5 bases). This clonotype originated in a woman in her 30s in good health and CMV-seropositive. DNA for the CDR3: TGTGCCAGCAGCCCCTTGGACATGGGCCGCGAAGCTTTCTTT. This encodes CASSPLDMGREAFF.